Included here is one TCR beta chain sequence, with context. Antigen specificity is unknown. This record belongs to a study of shared clonotypes between healthy human individuals. Study conclusions and caveats: Depth of sequencing was expected to influence donor clonotype sharing. Generally, naive subsets (rather than memory subsets) showed larger estimated richness.

The germline gives CDR1 SGHRS, CDR2 YFSETQ. The ends were cut back, 0 bases at V and 5 bases at J, with 14 bases in the middle. This CDR3 region has 15 residues. Assay execution took place at the deep level. The input for sorted-subset replicate PCRs was 150 to 200 ng DNA, approximately 30,000 T cell genomes. Profiled with immunoSEQ multiplex PCR; TCRdb holds only in-frame clones, not every one. The repertoire holds 2 million to 2.5 million clones, roughly 94% seen once, with 0.9% to 1.3% in the top ten. Positively selected for CCR7, the CD45RO-negative cells used as naive CD8 cells excluded terminally differentiated effector memory CD45RA+ cells.

Sequences were obtained from naive CD8+ T cells sorted from blood. The TCR was taken from a young man in good health. This chain uses TRBV5-1 with TRBJ2-5, with D hard to call. DNA of the CDR3: TGCGCCAGCAGCTTGGAAGTCCCCCGCCGGGAGACCCAGTACTTC. Its protein product is CASSLEVPRRETQYF.